This T cell receptor beta chain was profiled in a study of blood T cell repertoires in COVID-19. Study background: PBMCs, B-cell-depleted T cells, or T cells provided the cDNA or gDNA that made up the material.

Original processing methods: The authors estimated nucleated cell counts from reference gene primer amplification. TCRdb keeps only in-frame clones here, not all; method: immunoSEQ multiplex PCR. The V and J calls and clone size come from that table; D and trimming were worked out from the DNA. The sample carries tens of thousands of clones, over 70% recorded once. Germline V lookup: CDR1 MNHEY, CDR2 SVGEGT. The CDR3 extends over 13 amino acids. Trimming shortened V by 6 bases and J by 10 bases, and 17 bases separated the two germline ends. The sequence was collected from a man in his forties or fifties with active COVID-19. The chain employs TRBV6-2 or TRBV6-3 and TRBJ2-3, with D possibly being TRBD2 (5 bases). Sequencing was performed on peripheral blood. CDR3 amino acids: CASSQDGIEAQYF. Here the CDR3 DNA reads TGTGCCAGCAGCCAGGACGGGATCGAGGCGCAGTATTTT.